This entry describes one T cell receptor beta chain. No cognate antigen has been identified for it. Within one base of it there is no much larger clone, and no base qualities were kept. The collaborating institutions used their own protocols to collect whole blood in K2EDTA tubes. For TCRbeta analysis, collaborator samples were shipped as frozen whole blood, as isolated PBMCs, or as DNA extracted from either sample type. The sample comes from a study of blood T cell repertoires in COVID-19 (dated by TCRdb to 2018 to 2021). The study in broad terms: Samples covering the acute and convalescent phases of COVID-19 were provided by collaborators in the United States, Italy and Spain. The prospective study material was composed of cDNA or gDNA derived from T cells, B-cell-depleted T cells, or PBMCs. The dataset comprised deeply sampled blood TCRbeta repertoires from subjects exposed to, actively infected with, or recovered from COVID-19. A freely available public database, intended as a resource for researchers studying the immune response to SARS-CoV-2, is where the repertoires were released. The samples were drawn from the first 160 participants of the ongoing ImmuneRACE study and from 950 to 1,500 subjects provided by 6 global collaborators. The sample metadata nearly always contained a de-identified subject ID, COVID-19 status, age in years and sex. HLA class I and class II types, where available, came from metadata supplied by the sample provider rather than from assay-based typing. Study-wide findings and limitations: The quantity of clinical and demographic metadata differed by source and by participant and was supplied without curation.

The immunoSEQ Assay, a bias-controlled multiplex PCR, was used to amplify TCRbeta CDR3 regions from genomic DNA. In the paper's pipeline: The number of nucleated cells in each sample was estimated from the amplification of reference gene primers within the assay. To quantify the absolute abundance of each unique TCRbeta CDR3 rearrangement, sequence reads were collapsed and filtered. Productive Simpson clonality was computed per sample as the square root of Simpson's diversity index over productive rearrangements. TCRdb re-hosts the immuneACCESS table, in-frame sequences only. Its copies lack some clones; in the studies checked, an unresolved V gene accounts for under half of them, and the cause for the rest is not known. Clone size and the V and J calls come from that table; the DNA yielded D and trimming. The sample includes about 71,000 clones, with about four fifths observed a single time. Jointly, the top ten make up roughly 15% of the sample.

Ends trimmed: V by 6 bases, J by 5 bases; bases unmatched to a gene: 4. Taken from the germline V gene, the CDR1 and CDR2 loops are MNHEY and SVGEGT. Measured from the cysteine to the phenylalanine, the CDR3 is 13 residues long. Just the 39-base CDR3 DNA is kept, in frame starting at base 1. The sequencing sample was made of peripheral blood. The chain employs TRBV6-2 or TRBV6-3 and TRBJ2-1; 7 bases in between match TRBD1. The TCR sequence derives from a woman aged 80 or over with acute or convalescent COVID-19. The CDR3 protein is CASSRDSDNEQFF. The DNA reads as follows: TGTGCCAGCAGCCGGGACAGCGACAATGAGCAGTTCTTC.